These 11 T cell receptor beta chains were sequenced from one sample in a study of T cells after yellow fever vaccination. From the 5' RACE reads, TCRdb called clonotypes with MiXCR, one entry per CDR3 protein. Altogether around 180,000 distinct CDR3 sequences are present, approximately 6.2% being singletons, with the ten largest covering less than 3.5%. Sample: CD4+ T cells sorted from PBMCs, taken on the day of the first yellow fever vaccination. The receptors shown here come from a man aged 18 to 35 who received the YFV17D yellow fever vaccine.

The CDR3 loop reads CASSPERAQGYTF. The CDR3 DNA is TGTGCCAGCTCACCGGAAAGGGCGCAGGGCTACACCTTC. The chain recombines TRBV18 with TRBJ1-2; D remains ambiguous. CDR3 length: 13 amino acids. Trimming took off 3 bases at V and 8 bases at J, with 13 bases between the two ends. Germline CDR1 reads KGHSH; CDR2 reads LQKENI.

This clonotype was counted at least ten times. J is TRBJ2-7 and V is TRBV10-3; D may be TRBD1 or TRBD2 (5 bases each). CDR1 ENHRY and CDR2 SYGVKD come from the germline V gene. The CDR3 loop spans 14 amino acids. V shed 7 bases and J shed 1 base, with 14 bases lying between them. In nucleotides, the CDR3 is TGTGCCATCACCTCAAATTGGGGGTCCTACGAGCAGTACTTC. Translating gives CAITSNWGSYEQYF.

This clonotype was picked up many times. This chain connects TRBV20-1 to TRBJ1-3, with a possible D match to TRBD1 (5 bases). The germline V gene has CDR1 DFQATT and CDR2 SNEGSKA (reference sequence). This CDR3 is built from 15 residues. V shed 4 bases and J shed 2 bases, with 15 bases lying between them. In DNA, the CDR3 is TGCAGTGCTACGGACATCGAATTTACTGGAAACACCATATATTTT. This translates into CSATDIEFTGNTIYF.

The J gene is TRBJ2-3, the V gene TRBV3-1; D is perhaps TRBD1 or TRBD2 (6 bases each). The CDR3 contains 15 residues. CDR1 and CDR2 (germline): LGHDT, YNNKEL (reference sequence). V was cut by 11 bases and J by 6 bases, with 24 bases left in between. CDR3: CASTPGAIGSDTQYF. DNA for the CDR3: TGTGCCTCCACCCCGGGGGCCATCGGAAGTGATACGCAGTATTTT.

The V and J genes are TRBV5-1 and TRBJ2-7; D could derive from TRBD1 or TRBD2 (5 bases each). The CDR3 extends over 15 amino acids. Trimming took 0 bases from V and 7 from J, leaving 17 bases between them. Germline V gene lookup returns CDR1 SGHRS and CDR2 YFSETQ. The CDR3 DNA is TGCGCCAGCAGCTTGGGTCAGGGAGACCAGGGAGAGCAGTACGTC. This translates into CASSLGQGDQGEQYV.

This clonotype came up many times. The chain couples TRBV7-9 to TRBJ1-2, with 10 bases aligning to TRBD1. The germline V gene has CDR1 SEHNR and CDR2 FQNEAQ (reference sequence). After removal of 1 base from V and 7 bases from J, the junction contained 6 bases not matched to a gene. The CDR3 has 15 amino acids. In DNA form, the CDR3 reads TGTGCCAGCAGCTTAGGAGGGACAGGGGAAGGTGGCTACACCTTC. Translating gives CASSLGGTGEGGYTF.

This clonotype was seen more than once but under ten times. This chain joins TRBV25-1 and TRBJ1-1, with D maybe TRBD1 (5 bases). V lost 3 bases, J lost 8 bases, and 10 bases lay in between. Germline CDR1 is MGHDK and CDR2 is SYGVNS. This CDR3 region has 12 residues. The CDR3 DNA sequence: TGTGCCAGCAGTGATACGGGACTGGAAGCTTTCTTT. Its protein is CASSDTGLEAFF. Complete variable domain (other parts from reference TRBV25-1 and TRBJ1-1): EADIYQTPRYLVIGTGKKITLECSQTMGHDKMYWYQQDPGMELHLIHYSYGVNSTEKGDLSSESTVSRIRTEHFPLTLESARPSHTSQYLCASSDTGLEAFFGQGTRLTVV.

The rearrangement joins TRBV5-1 to TRBJ1-4; D possibly corresponds to TRBD1 (5 bases). This CDR3 is 15 amino acids long. The V gene's germline CDR1 is SGHRS and CDR2 YFSETQ. The CDR3 loop is CTSTARESANEKLFF. The CDR3 coding sequence is TGCACTAGCACCGCCAGGGAGTCGGCTAATGAAAAACTGTTTTTT.

CDR3 region: CASSSYRTAHGYTF. The CDR3 DNA sequence: TGTGCCAGCAGCTCATACCGGACGGCTCATGGCTACACCTTC. The rearrangement joins TRBV7-2 to TRBJ1-2; D is ambiguous. This CDR3 spans 14 amino acids. The germline gives CDR1 SGHTA, CDR2 FQGNSA. The germline V and J ends were trimmed by 4 bases and 6 bases, with 15 bases remaining between them.

This clonotype was found many times. CDR3 bases: TGCGCCAGCAGCTTCGGGACAGGGGGCGAAGATACGCAGTATTTT. It specifies CASSFGTGGEDTQYF. The J gene is TRBJ2-3, the V gene TRBV5-1, with 12 bases fitting TRBD1. This CDR3 contains 15 residues. Germline assignment: CDR1 SGHRS and CDR2 YFSETQ. The J segment lost 5 bases and the V segment lost 2 bases, leaving 3 bases of the junction unmatched.

The chain combines TRBV28 with TRBJ2-5; tentatively, D is TRBD2 (6 bases). The germline gives CDR1 MDHEN, CDR2 SYDVKM. The CDR3 loop spans 14 amino acids. Trimming cost V 7 bases and J 5 bases, with 17 bases left between them. The CDR3 here is CASIEAGLGETQYF. CDR3 DNA: TGTGCCAGCATAGAGGCGGGGCTTGGGGAGACCCAGTACTTC.